This TCR beta chain was observed in a study of post-analysis software for immune sequencing data. Study-level points and caveats: Five or six TRBV segments, TRBV5-6, TRBV5-1 and TRBV20-1 among them, were found more frequent in patients than controls.

The CDR3 extends over 14 amino acids. Deletions cut 5 bases from V and 2 bases from J, with 15 bases between. Germline assignment: CDR1 DFQATT and CDR2 SNEGSKA (reference sequence). Sequencing libraries made from TCR beta cDNA carried unique molecular identifiers. TCRdb recomputed calls from the PCR reads with MiXCR, one row per CDR3 protein. The sample lists some 890,000 distinct CDR3 sequences; around 50% were seen once. This clonotype was detected a few times. The antigen is unknown. The TCR comes from a girl between 5 and 17 years old with multiple sclerosis. The rearrangement links TRBV20-1 to TRBJ2-5; D remains ambiguous. The sequencing input was blood. The CDR3: CSAPSSDPQETQYF. Here the CDR3 DNA reads TGCAGTGCTCCTTCTTCAGACCCACAAGAGACCCAGTACTTC.